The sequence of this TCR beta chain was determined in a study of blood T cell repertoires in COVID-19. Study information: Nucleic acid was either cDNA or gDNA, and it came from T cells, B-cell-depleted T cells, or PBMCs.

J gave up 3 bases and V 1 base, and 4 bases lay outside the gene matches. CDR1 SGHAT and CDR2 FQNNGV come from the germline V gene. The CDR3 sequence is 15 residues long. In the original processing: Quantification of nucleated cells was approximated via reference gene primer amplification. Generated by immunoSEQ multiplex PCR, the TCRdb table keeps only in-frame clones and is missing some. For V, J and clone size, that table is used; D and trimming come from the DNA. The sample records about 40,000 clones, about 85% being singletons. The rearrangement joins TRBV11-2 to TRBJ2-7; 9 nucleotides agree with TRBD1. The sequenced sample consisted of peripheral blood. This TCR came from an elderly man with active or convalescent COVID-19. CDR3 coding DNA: TGTGCCAGCAGCTTAGGCGGGACAGGGAGCTACGAGCAGTACTTC. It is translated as CASSLGGTGSYEQYF.